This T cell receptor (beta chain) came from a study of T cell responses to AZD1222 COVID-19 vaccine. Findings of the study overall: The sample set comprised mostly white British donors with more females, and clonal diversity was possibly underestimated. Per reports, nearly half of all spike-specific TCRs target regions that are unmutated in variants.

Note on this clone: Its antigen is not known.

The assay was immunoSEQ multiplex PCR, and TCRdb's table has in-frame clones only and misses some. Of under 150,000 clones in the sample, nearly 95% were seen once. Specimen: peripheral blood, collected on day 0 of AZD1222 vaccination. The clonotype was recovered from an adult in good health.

The DNA of the CDR3 is TGTGCCAGCAGCCTAGAGAGTCGACAGTCCCCATATGGCTACACCTTC. Translated, it gives CASSLESRQSPYGYTF. The chain links TRBV7-2 to TRBJ1-2, with D possibly matching TRBD1 (5 bases). The CDR3 extends over 16 amino acids. CDR1 and CDR2 from the germline V gene are SGHTA and FQGNSA. V gave up 5 bases and J gave up 5 bases, with 21 bases separating them.